The 24 T cell receptor beta chains listed next were all sequenced from one sample in a study of T cells expressing NK-cell markers. TCRdb reanalyzed the 5' RACE reads, giving one entry per CDR3 protein sequence and no DNA. This specimen shows about 460,000 distinct CDR3 sequences; the ten leading clones hold roughly 1.4%. The sequencing input was blood T cells: a sorted CD56 or NKG2C T cell subset, CD4+ or CD8+ T cells, or bulk PBMC T cells (not recorded which). These TCRs come from a woman in her forties or fifties in good health.

The rearrangement joins TRBV20-1 to TRBJ2-7; TCRdb proposes TRBD2, but this gene call is untestable without DNA. Germline V gene sequence: CDR1 DFQATT, CDR2 SNEGSKA (reference sequence). CDR3 length: 13 residues. CDR3 sequence reads: CSATLAHTYEQYF.

This chain joins TRBV9 and TRBJ1-5; as DNA is missing, the TRBD1 call by TCRdb cannot be tested. The germline CDR1 and CDR2 sequences are SGDLS and YYNGEE. This CDR3 contains 15 residues. The CDR3 protein is CASSFGTGLNQPQHF.

The chain links TRBV15 to TRBJ1-6. In germline, CDR1 is LNHNV, CDR2 YYDKDF (reference sequence). CDR3 size: 15 residues. The CDR3 region is CATSRGEVNNSPLHF.

The rearrangement uses TRBV15 and TRBJ2-1; TCRdb proposes TRBD2, but this gene call is untestable without DNA. This CDR3 is built from 17 residues. Germline CDR1 is LNHNV and CDR2 is YYDKDF (reference sequence). The CDR3 protein is CATSRERFGLAGDWRFF.

J is TRBJ2-3 and V is TRBV6-5; absent DNA, TCRdb's TRBD2 call cannot be checked. The CDR3 totals 14 residues. CDR1 is MNHEY, CDR2 SVGAGI, per germline. The CDR3 is CASSQREVVDTQYF.

CDR3 protein: CSASDWEKAYEQYF. V usage is TRBV20-1 and J usage is TRBJ2-7; TCRdb proposes TRBD2, but this gene call is untestable without DNA. The CDR3 covers 14 residues. Germline CDR1 is DFQATT and CDR2 is SNEGSKA (reference sequence).

The V and J genes are TRBV6-5 and TRBJ1-1; TCRdb's D call, TRBD1, is unchecked because there is no DNA. From germline, CDR1 is MNHEY and CDR2 SVGAGI. The CDR3 has 11 residues. The CDR3 protein is CASSYAGYAFF.

The V and J genes are TRBV4-1 and TRBJ1-4; lacking DNA, the TRBD1 call made by TCRdb goes unchecked. Looked up from germline, CDR1 is MGHRA and CDR2 is YSYEKL. CDR3 length: 14 amino acids. Here the CDR3 reads CASRKTGFGEKLFF.

The chain has TRBV15 and TRBJ2-6; the D call from TCRdb, TRBD2, cannot be confirmed without DNA. Germline CDR1 is LNHNV and CDR2 is YYDKDF (reference sequence). This CDR3 is built from 16 residues. CDR3 sequence reads: CATSPLGEAGANVLTF.

CDR3: CATGTGTLTQHF. V is TRBV19 and J is TRBJ1-5; TCRdb gives TRBD1 as the D gene, but with no DNA this cannot be confirmed. Looked up from germline, CDR1 is LNHDA and CDR2 is SQIVND (reference sequence). The CDR3 length is 12 residues. The variable domain in full, with the rest retrieved from reference TRBV19 and TRBJ1-5, is DGGITQSPKYLFRKEGQNVTLSCEQNLNHDAMYWYRQDPGQGLRLIYYSQIVNDFQKGDIAEGYSVSREKKESFPLTVTSAQKNPTAFYLCATGTGTLTQHFGDGTRLSIL.

V gene TRBV20-1 combines with J gene TRBJ1-3; the D gene TCRdb calls, TRBD1, cannot be checked with no DNA. Germline V gene lookup returns CDR1 DFQATT and CDR2 SNEGSKA (reference sequence). This CDR3 region has 16 residues. Here the CDR3 reads CSATETQGRTGNTIYF.

The V gene is TRBV29-1, the J gene TRBJ2-2; TCRdb's assignment of TRBD2 cannot be checked, as there is no DNA. CDR1 is SQVTM, CDR2 ANQGSEA, per germline. The CDR3 consists of 12 residues. The CDR3 loop is CIYSSNTGELFF.

This CDR3 reads CASSETGQGWYEQFF. The rearrangement links TRBV6-1 to TRBJ2-1; TCRdb gives TRBD1 as the D gene, but with no DNA this cannot be confirmed. Germline loops: CDR1 MNHNS, CDR2 SASEGT. The CDR3 covers 15 residues.

J is TRBJ2-7 and V is TRBV29-1; TCRdb lists TRBD1, though no DNA is available to test this call. Germline loops: CDR1 SQVTM, CDR2 ANQGSEA. CDR3 length equals 15 residues. The chain's CDR3 is CSVLKSDRGFYEQYF.

The chain combines TRBV7-9 with TRBJ2-1. The germline V gene encodes CDR1 SEHNR and CDR2 FQNEAQ (reference sequence). The CDR3 spans 15 residues. CDR3: CASSLAEYGDNEQFF.

The chain carries TRBV5-1 and TRBJ2-2; TCRdb's D gene call, TRBD2, goes unchecked for lack of DNA. Germline V CDR1 and CDR2: SGHRS, YFSETQ. The CDR3 covers 16 residues. This CDR3 is CASSRLAGVQTGELFF.

This sequence joins TRBV10-3 and TRBJ2-7. The germline V gene has CDR1 ENHRY and CDR2 SYGVKD. The CDR3 length is 13 residues. The CDR3 sequence: CAIKPQSYGEQYF.

This chain links TRBV5-1 with TRBJ2-2; absent DNA, TCRdb's TRBD2 call cannot be checked. Germline-derived CDR1 and CDR2 are SGHRS and YFSETQ. There are 19 residues in the CDR3. CDR3 in amino acids: CATYPGLAGAIANTGELFF.

This chain connects TRBV5-5 to TRBJ2-5; checking the TCRdb D call of TRBD2 is not possible without DNA. The CDR3 loop spans 13 amino acids. The germline V gene encodes CDR1 SGHKS and CDR2 YYEKEE (reference sequence). CDR3 region: CASRWTSHETQYF.

This chain joins TRBV27 and TRBJ1-5; as DNA is missing, the TRBD1 call by TCRdb cannot be tested. Germline V gene lookup returns CDR1 MNHEY and CDR2 SMNVEV (reference sequence). This CDR3 is 16 amino acids long. The CDR3 loop is CASSSNRIPSNQPQHF.

The rearrangement uses TRBV20-1 and TRBJ1-2. This CDR3 region has 13 residues. Germline CDR1 DFQATT, CDR2 SNEGSKA (reference sequence). Here the CDR3 reads CSAANRLIGGYTF.

J is TRBJ2-3 and V is TRBV18; TCRdb's D gene call, TRBD2, goes unchecked for lack of DNA. Looked up from germline, CDR1 is KGHSH and CDR2 is LQKENI. The CDR3 consists of 17 residues. CDR3 in amino acids: CASSPPLAGLLTDTQYF.

The chain is built from TRBV4-2 and TRBJ1-2; the TCRdb D gene call, TRBD1, has no DNA to confirm it. Germline CDR1 reads LGHNA; CDR2 reads YNFKEQ. This CDR3 has 15 residues. The CDR3 loop reads CASSQFTGQGNGYTF.

The rearrangement uses TRBV11-3 and TRBJ2-2; TCRdb selects TRBD1, and the lack of DNA leaves this call unchecked. The CDR3 has 15 residues. Germline CDR1 is SGHNT and CDR2 is YENEEA. CDR3 in amino acids: CASSLDRGGAGELFF.